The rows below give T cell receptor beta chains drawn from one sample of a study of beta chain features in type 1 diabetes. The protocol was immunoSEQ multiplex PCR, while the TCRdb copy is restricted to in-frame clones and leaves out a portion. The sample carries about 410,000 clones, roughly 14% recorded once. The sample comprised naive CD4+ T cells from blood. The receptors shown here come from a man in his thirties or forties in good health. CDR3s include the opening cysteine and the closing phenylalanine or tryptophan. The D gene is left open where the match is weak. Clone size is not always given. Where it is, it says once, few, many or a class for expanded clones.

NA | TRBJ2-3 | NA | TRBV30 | TGTGCCTGGAGCGTTACCGCGGGCGCTCAAGGCACAGATACGCAGTATTTT | CAWSVTAGAQGTDTQYF
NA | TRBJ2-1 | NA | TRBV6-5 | TGTGCCAGCAGTCGCACACAGGGTTCCTACAATGAGCAGTTCTTC | CASSRTQGSYNEQFF
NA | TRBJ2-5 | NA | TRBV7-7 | TGTGCCAGCACCCTGGGGGCTAGCGCCGAGACCCAGTACTTC | CASTLGASAETQYF
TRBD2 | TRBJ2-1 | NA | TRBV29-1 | TGCAGCGTTTTCGGGACTAGCGTTTACAATGAGCAGTTCTTC | CSVFGTSVYNEQFF
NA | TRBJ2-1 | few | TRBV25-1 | TGTGCCAGCAGTGAATTCGGGGGACCAACCTACAATGAGCAGTTCTTC | CASSEFGGPTYNEQFF
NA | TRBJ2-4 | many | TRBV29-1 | TGCAGCGTTGTGACGTCGGGAAACATTCAGTACTTC | CSVVTSGNIQYF
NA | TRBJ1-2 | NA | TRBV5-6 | TGTGCCAGCAGCATACAGGGTCTAGGGGCCTATGGCTACACCTTC | CASSIQGLGAYGYTF
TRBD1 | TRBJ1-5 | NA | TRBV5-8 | TGTGCCAGCAGCTTCGTTCGGACAGGCAACAATCAGCCCCAGCATTTT | CASSFVRTGNNQPQHF
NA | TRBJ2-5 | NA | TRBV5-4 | TGTGCCAGCAGCTTGGGGGGCTGGGGAGAGACCCAGTACTTC | CASSLGGWGETQYF
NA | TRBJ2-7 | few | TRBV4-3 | TGCGCCAGCAGCCAAGAGGGCCAGCCCTCCTACGAGCAGTACTTC | CASSQEGQPSYEQYF
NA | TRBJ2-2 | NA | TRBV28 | TGTGCCAGCAGAGGGGACACCCAGAACACCGGGGAGCTGTTTTTT | CASRGDTQNTGELFF
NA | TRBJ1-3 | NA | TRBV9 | TGTGCCAGCAGCGTAGATAATCTGCGAAGGGAAAACACCATATATTTT | CASSVDNLRRENTIYF
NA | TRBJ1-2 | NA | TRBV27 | TGTGCCAGCAGTTCAACAGGGAAAGCTGGCTACACCTTC | CASSSTGKAGYTF
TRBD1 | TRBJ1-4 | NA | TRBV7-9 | TGTGCCAGCAGCTACGGGACAGGTGAAAAACTGTTTTTT | CASSYGTGEKLFF
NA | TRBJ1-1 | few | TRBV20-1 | TGCAGTGCTAGACCCCAGGCAGAGGCTTTCTTT | CSARPQAEAFF
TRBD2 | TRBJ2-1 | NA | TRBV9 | TGTGCCAGCAGCGTACTCAGCGGGGACTCCTACAATGAGCAGTTCTTC | CASSVLSGDSYNEQFF
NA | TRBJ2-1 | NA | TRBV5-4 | TGTGCCAGCAGCTTTGGGACGACCAATGAGCAGTTCTTC | CASSFGTTNEQFF
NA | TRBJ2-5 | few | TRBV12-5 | TGTGCTAGTGGTTTGGTATTGGACCGGAGGTCGCGGGCCCAGTACTTC | CASGLVLDRRSRAQYF
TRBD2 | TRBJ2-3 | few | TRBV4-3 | TGCGCCAGCAGCCTCGTGGCCGGAGCGGGGGGGCCGGATACGCAGTATTTT | CASSLVAGAGGPDTQYF
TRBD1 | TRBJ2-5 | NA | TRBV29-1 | TGCAGCGTTGAGCCTCGGCGGGGACAGGGCTCTCACACCCAAGAGACCCAGTACTTC | CSVEPRRGQGSHTQETQYF
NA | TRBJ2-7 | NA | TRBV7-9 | TGTGCCAGCAGCTCAACCAGACAGGTAGCCTACGAGCAGTACTTC | CASSSTRQVAYEQYF
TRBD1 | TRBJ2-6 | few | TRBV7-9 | TGTGCCAGCACCCAACAGGGGCCCATCTCTGGGGCCAACGTCCTGACTTTC | CASTQQGPISGANVLTF
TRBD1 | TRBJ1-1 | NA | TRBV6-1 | TGTGCCAGCAGTGCCTCGACAGGGGATACTGAAGCTTTCTTT | CASSASTGDTEAFF
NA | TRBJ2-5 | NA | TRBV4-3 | TGCGCCAGCAGCCAAGTACAGAATCTAGAGACCCAGTACTTC | CASSQVQNLETQYF
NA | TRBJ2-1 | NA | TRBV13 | TGTGCCAGCAGCTTAAGCCCTTTAAAGGGGGCCTACAATGAGCAGTTCTTC | CASSLSPLKGAYNEQFF
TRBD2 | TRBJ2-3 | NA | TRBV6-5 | TGTGCCAGCAGGCACGGGGGGACCACAGATACGCAGTATTTT | CASRHGGTTDTQYF
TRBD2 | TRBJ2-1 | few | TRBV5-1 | TGCGCCAGCAGCTGGCTAGCGGGAGAAGAGCAGTTCTTC | CASSWLAGEEQFF
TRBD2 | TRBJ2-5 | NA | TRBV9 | TGTGCCAGCAGCTATCGTTCCGGGGGGGCCGGAGAGACCCAGTACTTC | CASSYRSGGAGETQYF